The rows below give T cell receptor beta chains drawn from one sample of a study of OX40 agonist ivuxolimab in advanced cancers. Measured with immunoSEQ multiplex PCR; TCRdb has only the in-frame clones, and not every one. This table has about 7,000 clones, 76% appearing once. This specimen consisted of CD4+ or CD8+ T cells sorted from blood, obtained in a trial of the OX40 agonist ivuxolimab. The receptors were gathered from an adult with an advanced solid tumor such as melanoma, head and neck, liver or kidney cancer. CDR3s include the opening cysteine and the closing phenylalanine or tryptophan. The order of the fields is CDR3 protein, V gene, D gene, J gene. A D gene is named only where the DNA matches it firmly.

CDR3: CSAGTGIETQYF
V: TRBV29-1
D: TRBD1
J: TRBJ2-5

CDR3: CASSELAGSYNEQFF
V: TRBV18
D: TRBD2
J: TRBJ2-1

CDR3: CASSLSGMFQHF
V: TRBV27
D: .
J: TRBJ1-5

CDR3: CAWSVLGTENQPQHF
V: TRBV30
D: .
J: TRBJ1-5

CDR3: CASSQGTLFYEQYF
V: TRBV27
D: .
J: TRBJ2-7

CDR3: CASSRGGTGYNEQFF
V: TRBV19
D: .
J: TRBJ2-1

CDR3: CASSLGALMNTEAFF
V: TRBV4-1
D: .
J: TRBJ1-1

CDR3: CASSLWVGTGGQPQHF
V: TRBV28
D: TRBD1
J: TRBJ1-5

CDR3: CASSLQGTIVYEQFF
V: TRBV28
D: .
J: TRBJ2-1

CDR3: CASSPGVATNEKLFF
V: TRBV28
D: .
J: TRBJ1-4

CDR3: CARRSYEQYF
V: TRBV27
D: .
J: .

CDR3: CASSFVGTSGEQFF
V: TRBV11-2
D: TRBD2
J: TRBJ2-1

CDR3: CASTSQGPSGNTIYF
V: TRBV7-8
D: TRBD1
J: TRBJ1-3

CDR3: CAWTLPKGAGGGNTIYF
V: TRBV30
D: TRBD1
J: TRBJ1-3

CDR3: CASSPATGRYEQYF
V: TRBV9
D: .
J: TRBJ2-7

CDR3: CASSKLTSGRNEQFF
V: TRBV21-1
D: .
J: TRBJ2-1

CDR3: CASSLTRDEAFF
V: TRBV28
D: .
J: TRBJ1-1

CDR3: CASSLQFSASGKGNEQFF
V: TRBV28
D: TRBD2
J: TRBJ2-1

CDR3: CASTAGTPYEQYF
V: TRBV27
D: .
J: TRBJ2-7

CDR3: CAWSVLPAMNTEAFF
V: TRBV30
D: .
J: TRBJ1-1

CDR3: CASSFSLVRHYNEQFF
V: TRBV27
D: .
J: TRBJ2-1

CDR3: CASSSRLAGITGELFF
V: TRBV28
D: TRBD2
J: TRBJ2-2

CDR3: CAISETLGLNTGELFF
V: TRBV10-3
D: .
J: TRBJ2-2

CDR3: CASGPKAGAYNEQFF
V: TRBV12-5
D: TRBD2
J: TRBJ2-1

CDR3: CASSVGGAGYNEQFF
V: TRBV9
D: TRBD2
J: TRBJ2-1

CDR3: CASSEAAAGVSADTQYF
V: TRBV2
D: TRBD2
J: TRBJ2-3

CDR3: CASSQEGLAAYEQYF
V: TRBV4-3
D: TRBD2
J: TRBJ2-7

CDR3: CASSPGPNYEQFF
V: TRBV7-6
D: .
J: TRBJ2-1

CDR3: CASSLPLGTRYNEQFF
V: TRBV7-9
D: TRBD2
J: TRBJ2-1

CDR3: CATSRPGALAYGYTF
V: TRBV15
D: .
J: TRBJ1-2

CDR3: CASSQETSGRVAGTDTQYF
V: TRBV4-3
D: TRBD2
J: TRBJ2-3

CDR3: CASSSPLKTLGREQYF
V: TRBV11-2
D: .
J: TRBJ2-5